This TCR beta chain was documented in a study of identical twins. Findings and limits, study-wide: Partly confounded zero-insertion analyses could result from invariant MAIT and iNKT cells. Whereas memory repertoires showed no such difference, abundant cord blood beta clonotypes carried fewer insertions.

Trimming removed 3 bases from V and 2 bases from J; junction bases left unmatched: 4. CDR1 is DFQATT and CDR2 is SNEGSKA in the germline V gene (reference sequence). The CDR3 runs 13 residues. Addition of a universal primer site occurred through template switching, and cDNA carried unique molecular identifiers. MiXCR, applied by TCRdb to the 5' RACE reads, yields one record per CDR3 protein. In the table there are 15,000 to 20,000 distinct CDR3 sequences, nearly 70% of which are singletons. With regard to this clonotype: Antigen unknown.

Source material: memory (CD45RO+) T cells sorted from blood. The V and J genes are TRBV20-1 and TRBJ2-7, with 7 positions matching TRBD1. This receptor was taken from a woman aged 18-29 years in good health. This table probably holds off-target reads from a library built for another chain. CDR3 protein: CSARRTGPYEQYF. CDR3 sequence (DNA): TGCAGTGCTAGGAGGACAGGCCCCTACGAGCAGTACTTC.